Listed below are T cell receptor beta chains from one sample, sequenced in a study of T cell responses to AZD1222 COVID-19 vaccine. TCRdb's table, derived via immunoSEQ multiplex PCR, lists solely in-frame clones and lacks some. The data hold more than 85,000 clones, with under 95% observed a single time. The specimen comprised peripheral blood, sampled on day 0 of AZD1222 vaccination. The receptor source for this set is an adult in good health. Both conserved end residues are part of each CDR3. The D gene is left open where the match is weak. Where a row states a size, it is once, few, many or the class of an expanded clone; other rows omit it.

clone size,V gene,J gene,D gene,CDR3 DNA,CDR3 protein
.,TRBV19,TRBJ1-1,.,TGTGCCAGTAAATCTTCCAGCCTGAACACTGAAGCTTTCTTT,CASKSSSLNTEAFF
once,TRBV7-8,TRBJ2-1,.,TGTGCCAGCAGCGGGACCGGCCACAATGAGCAGTTCTTC,CASSGTGHNEQFF
.,TRBV7-6,TRBJ1-5,TRBD1,TGTGCCAGCAGCTTGAAACAGGGGGCTAACAATCAGCCCCAGCATTTT,CASSLKQGANNQPQHF
.,TRBV30,TRBJ1-3,.,TGTGCCTGGTACGGAGGGGATCCGACGCCTGGAAACACCATATATTTT,CAWYGGDPTPGNTIYF
.,TRBV7-8,TRBJ1-4,.,TGTGCCAGCAGCTTAGGATGGAGTGGCGAAAAACTGTTTTTT,CASSLGWSGEKLFF
.,TRBV7-9,TRBJ2-7,.,TGTGCCAGCAGGGAGCCAGGGAACGAGCAGTACTTC,CASREPGNEQYF
.,TRBV10-1,TRBJ1-1,.,TGCGCCAGCAGTGAGTCAGGGTGGAACACTGAAGCTTTCTTT,CASSESGWNTEAFF
.,TRBV3-1/TRBV3-2,TRBJ2-6,.,TGTGCCAGCGGGTTGAGGAGTGGGGCCAACGTCCTGACTTTC,CASGLRSGANVLTF
.,TRBV10-3,TRBJ1-5,.,TGTGCCATCAGTGACCTCGTAAGACAGCCCCAGCATTTT,CAISDLVRQPQHF
.,TRBV7-7,TRBJ2-7,.,TGTGCCAGCAGCTTAGGACCTTCCTACGAGCAGTACTTC,CASSLGPSYEQYF
.,TRBV27,TRBJ1-5,.,TGTGCCAGCAGTTCAGCCCAAGGGTTGTCCAATCAGCCCCAGCATTTT,CASSSAQGLSNQPQHF
.,TRBV7-2,TRBJ1-3,.,TGTGCCAGCAGCTTTCAGGGGGGAAACACCATATATTTT,CASSFQGGNTIYF
.,TRBV18,TRBJ1-3,.,TGTGCCAGCTCACCGGGGAATGGAAACACCATATATTTT,CASSPGNGNTIYF
.,TRBV19,TRBJ2-1,TRBD1,TGTGCCAGTAGTCCCACAGGGGCAACCTCCTACAATGAGCAGTTCTTC,CASSPTGATSYNEQFF
.,TRBV18,TRBJ2-1,.,TGTGCCAGCTCACCGGGGCGGCAGGGAAGCTACAATGAGCAGTTCTTC,CASSPGRQGSYNEQFF
.,TRBV5-1,TRBJ2-1,TRBD2,TGCGCCAGCGGTCGACTAGCGGAAAACAATGAGCAGTTCTTC,CASGRLAENNEQFF
once,TRBV27,TRBJ1-1,TRBD1,TGTGCCAGCAGTTTCCTCGGACAGGGCACGAACGGTAACGCTTTCTTT,CASSFLGQGTNGNAFF
.,TRBV4-1,TRBJ1-6,.,TGCGCCAGCAGCCACCTAGCAGACACTATAAGGGCCCTCCACTTT,CASSHLADTIRALHF
.,TRBV5-1,TRBJ1-4,.,TGCGCCAGCAGCCTTCGGCCTTTAGATATTTCAACTAATGAAAAACTGTTTTTT,CASSLRPLDISTNEKLFF
once,TRBV12-5,TRBJ2-1,.,TGTGCTAGTGGTCGCCCCACCCGAGGAACCTCCTACAATGAGCAGTTCTTC,CASGRPTRGTSYNEQFF
.,TRBV16,TRBJ1-2,.,TGTGCCAGCAGCCAATTAAGGACCCCCAGGGATTATGGCTACACCTTC,CASSQLRTPRDYGYTF
.,TRBV15,TRBJ2-2,.,TGTGCCACCAGCAGAGCCCTGACTGAAGGGGAGCTGTTTTTT,CATSRALTEGELFF
once,TRBV2,TRBJ2-2,.,TGTGCCAGCAGTGAGGGGGGTAGACGGTTCGGGGAGCTGTTTTTT,CASSEGGRRFGELFF
.,TRBV2,TRBJ2-7,TRBD2,TGTGCCAGCAGTGAATGGTCTAGCGGGGGGTCGGGCGAGCAGTACTTC,CASSEWSSGGSGEQYF
.,TRBV6-1,TRBJ2-5,TRBD1,TGTGCCAGCAGTGAAGCGTCGGGACAGGGACAAGAGACCCAGTACTTC,CASSEASGQGQETQYF
.,TRBV15,TRBJ1-1,TRBD1,TGTGCCACCAGCAGAGAAGACAGGGGGAACACTGAAGCTTTCTTT,CATSREDRGNTEAFF
.,TRBV5-5,TRBJ1-5,TRBD1,TGTGCCAGCAGCTTGGCCCGGGACAGATATCAGCCCCAGCATTTT,CASSLARDRYQPQHF
.,TRBV7-9,TRBJ1-1,.,TGTGCCAGCAGCTTAGTCCAGGGAGGCACTGAAGCTTTCTTT,CASSLVQGGTEAFF
.,TRBV7-9,TRBJ1-2,.,TGTGCCAGCAGCGAAGAGGTCGACTATGGCTACACCTTC,CASSEEVDYGYTF
.,TRBV4-1,TRBJ2-1,TRBD1,TGCGCCAGCAGCCTATTCGGACAGGGGGCTAATGAGCAGTTCTTC,CASSLFGQGANEQFF
.,TRBV4-2,TRBJ2-2,.,TGTGCCAGCAGCCAAGACGTGATGGGCACGGGGAACACCGGGGAGCTGTTTTTT,CASSQDVMGTGNTGELFF
.,TRBV19,TRBJ1-1,TRBD1,TGTGCCAGTAGCCACAGGGGGAACACTGAAGCTTTCTTT,CASSHRGNTEAFF
.,TRBV4-1,TRBJ2-2,.,TGCGCCAGCAGCCAAGCCTATCTCAGGCGGAACACCGGGGAGCTGTTTTTT,CASSQAYLRRNTGELFF
.,TRBV28,TRBJ1-5,.,TGTGCCAGCAGGGGGAGCAATCAGCCCCAGCATTTT,CASRGSNQPQHF
.,TRBV20-1,TRBJ1-5,.,TGCAGTGCTCAGACTTCTCAGCCCCAGCATTTT,CSAQTSQPQHF
.,TRBV29-1,TRBJ1-1,.,TGCAGCGTTGAAGTAACAGGGAAGGTTCTTGAAGCTTTCTTT,CSVEVTGKVLEAFF
.,TRBV5-4,TRBJ2-6,.,TGTGCCAGCAGCTTTGGGAGCTCTGGGGCCAACGTCCTGACTTTC,CASSFGSSGANVLTF
once,TRBV2,TRBJ2-7,TRBD1,TGTGCCAGCAGTGTACCCGGACAGGGAAACTCCTACGAGCAGTACTTC,CASSVPGQGNSYEQYF
.,TRBV5-8,TRBJ1-6,.,TGTGCCAGCAGCCGCACGGGATCACCCCTCCACTTT,CASSRTGSPLHF
.,TRBV7-2,TRBJ1-2,.,TGTGCCAGCAGCTCCAAAGGTTTAGGACAGAGTAGCTATGGCTACACCTTC,CASSSKGLGQSSYGYTF
.,TRBV28,TRBJ2-1,TRBD2,TGTGCCAGCAGTCCCCCTGGGACGGGGGGGTTGAATGAGCAGTTCTTC,CASSPPGTGGLNEQFF
.,TRBV19,TRBJ1-1,TRBD1,TGTGCCAGTAGTATCGGCAGGGGGAAAGCTTTCTTT,CASSIGRGKAFF
.,TRBV19,TRBJ2-3,TRBD2,TGTGCCAGTAGTATAGAGAGCGGGGAGGGCACAGATACGCAGTATTTT,CASSIESGEGTDTQYF
.,TRBV24-1,TRBJ1-6,.,TGTGCCACCAGTGAGGCCTGGGATAATTCACCCCTCCACTTT,CATSEAWDNSPLHF
.,TRBV5-1,TRBJ2-1,.,TGCGCCAGCAGGCGGGGGCTTTCCTACAATGAGCAGTTCTTC,CASRRGLSYNEQFF
once,TRBV4-2,TRBJ2-3,TRBD2,TGTGCCAGCAGCCGTTTTCCGTCGGGAGCGGGGGGGCCGGGGGCAACAGATACGCAGTATTTT,CASSRFPSGAGGPGATDTQYF
.,TRBV24-1,TRBJ1-3,TRBD1,TGTGCCACCAGTGATTTCCCGGACAGGGGCTCTGGAAACACCATATATTTT,CATSDFPDRGSGNTIYF
.,TRBV6-4,TRBJ2-3,.,TGTGCCAGCACCCCCGGTGATGGAGGTACGCAGTATTTT,CASTPGDGGTQYF
once,TRBV28,TRBJ1-5,.,TGTGCCAGCAGTTTAATGGGGGGTTATCAGCCCCAGCATTTT,CASSLMGGYQPQHF
.,TRBV19,TRBJ2-7,.,TGTGCCAGTAGTAATGGACACTCCTACGAGCAGTACTTC,CASSNGHSYEQYF
.,TRBV19,TRBJ1-2,.,TGTGCCAGTAGTATAAGCAGCTCTGGCTACACCTTC,CASSISSSGYTF
.,TRBV9,TRBJ1-5,.,TGTGCCAGCAGCGTAGCTCCGGACAGAAATCAGCCCCAGCATTTT,CASSVAPDRNQPQHF
.,TRBV28,TRBJ2-7,.,TGTGCCAGCAGTTTATCCCAAACCGAGCAGTACTTC,CASSLSQTEQYF
.,TRBV19,TRBJ2-1,.,TGTGCCAGTACTCGGAACGGTTACAATGAGCAGTTCTTC,CASTRNGYNEQFF
.,TRBV30,TRBJ2-1,.,TGTGCCTGGTCAATGGAGCGGTACAATGAGCAGTTCTTC,CAWSMERYNEQFF